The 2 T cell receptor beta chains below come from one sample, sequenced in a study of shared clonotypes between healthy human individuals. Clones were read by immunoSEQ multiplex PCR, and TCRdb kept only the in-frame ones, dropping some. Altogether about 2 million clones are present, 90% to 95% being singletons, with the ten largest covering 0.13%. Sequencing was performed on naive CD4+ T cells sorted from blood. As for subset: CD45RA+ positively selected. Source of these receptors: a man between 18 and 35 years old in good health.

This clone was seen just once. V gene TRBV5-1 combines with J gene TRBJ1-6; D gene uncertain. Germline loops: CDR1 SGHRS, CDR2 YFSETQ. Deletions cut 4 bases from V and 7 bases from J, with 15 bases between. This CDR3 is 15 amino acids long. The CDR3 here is CASSLDLSGNSPLHF. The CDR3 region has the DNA TGCGCCAGCAGCCTGGACCTTTCGGGCAATTCACCCCTCCACTTT.

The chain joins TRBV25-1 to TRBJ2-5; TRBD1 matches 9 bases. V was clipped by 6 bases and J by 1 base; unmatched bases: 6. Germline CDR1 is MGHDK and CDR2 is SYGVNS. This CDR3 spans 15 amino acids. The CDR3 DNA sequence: TGTGCCAGCAGACCCCCGGGACAGGGCCAAGAGACCCAGTACTTC. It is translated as CASRPPGQGQETQYF.